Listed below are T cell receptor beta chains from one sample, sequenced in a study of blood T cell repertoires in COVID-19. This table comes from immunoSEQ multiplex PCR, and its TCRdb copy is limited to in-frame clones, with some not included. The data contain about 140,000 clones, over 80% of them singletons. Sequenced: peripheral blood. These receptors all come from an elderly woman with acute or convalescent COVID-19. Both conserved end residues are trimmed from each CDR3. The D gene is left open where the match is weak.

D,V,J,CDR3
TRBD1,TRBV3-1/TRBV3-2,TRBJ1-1,ASSLGTGRTEAF
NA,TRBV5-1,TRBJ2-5,ASSSQGGQPLETQY
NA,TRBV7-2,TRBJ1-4,ASSFATPTNEKLF
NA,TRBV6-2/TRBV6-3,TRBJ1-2,ASSYRQNYGYT
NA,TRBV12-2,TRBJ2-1,ASRLALLAFNNEQF
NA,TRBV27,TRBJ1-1,ASSPYRAMNTEAF
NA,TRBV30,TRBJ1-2,AWSPGGVGYT
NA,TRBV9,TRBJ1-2,ASSAPSGYT
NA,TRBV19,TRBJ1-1,ASSIVAQMNTEAF
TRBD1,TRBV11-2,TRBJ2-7,ASSLGTGYIEQY
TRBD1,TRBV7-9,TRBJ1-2,ASSLGTGTGYT
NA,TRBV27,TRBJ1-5,ASGRGSVRDQPQH
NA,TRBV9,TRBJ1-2,ASSPGGRETNYGYT
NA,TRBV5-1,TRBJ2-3,ASSLAQSTDTQY
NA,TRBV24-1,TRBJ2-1,ATVDPGGEQF
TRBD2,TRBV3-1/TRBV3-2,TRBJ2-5,ASSQVVASGGQETQY
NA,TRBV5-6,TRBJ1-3,ASSFRGGSGNTIY
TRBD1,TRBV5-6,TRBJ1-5,ASSQGQGAFQPQH
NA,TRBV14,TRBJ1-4,ASSQDVLGGGRDEKLF
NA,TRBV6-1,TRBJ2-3,ASSDRGRADTQY
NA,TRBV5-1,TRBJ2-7,ASSLGVSAYEQY
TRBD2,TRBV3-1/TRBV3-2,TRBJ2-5,ASSQDQRLAGGLVTQY
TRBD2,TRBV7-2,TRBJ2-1,ASSLRLASGGPNEQF
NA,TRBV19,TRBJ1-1,ASSLDRDTLNTEAF
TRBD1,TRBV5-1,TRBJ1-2,ASSGGTGRSYGYT
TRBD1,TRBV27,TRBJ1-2,ASSLNRGRGHYGYT
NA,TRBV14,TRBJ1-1,ASSQGARTEAF
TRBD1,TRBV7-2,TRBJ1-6,ASSLFRTGDSPLH
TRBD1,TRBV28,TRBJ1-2,ASQTGGVYGYT
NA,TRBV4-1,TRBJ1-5,ASSLVRGNQPQH
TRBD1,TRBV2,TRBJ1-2,ASSLQGGPYGYT
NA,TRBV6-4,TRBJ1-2,ASRPTKIYGYT
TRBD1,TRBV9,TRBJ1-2,ASSVGGTANYGYT
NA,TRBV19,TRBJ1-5,ASSMVQVHQPQH
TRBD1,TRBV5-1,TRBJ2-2,ASSLLGRTGGNTGELF
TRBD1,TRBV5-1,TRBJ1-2,ASSPRGPRGYGYT
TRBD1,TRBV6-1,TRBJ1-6,ASSRDRGNSPLH
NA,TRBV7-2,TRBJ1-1,ASSYAGIDTEAF
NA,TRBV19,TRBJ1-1,ASGSWIPGTEAF
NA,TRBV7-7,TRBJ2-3,ASQGSSSDTQY
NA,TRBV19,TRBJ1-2,ASRWDTSSFYGYT
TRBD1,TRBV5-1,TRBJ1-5,ASSLEGAGNQPQH
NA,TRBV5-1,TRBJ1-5,ASSPQGLTGNQPQH
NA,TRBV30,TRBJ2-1,AWRRAGTYNEQF
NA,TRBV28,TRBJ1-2,ASSALKGASYQLYGYT
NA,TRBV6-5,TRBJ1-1,ASNMGQNTEAF
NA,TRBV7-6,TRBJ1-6,ASSLGQAPDSPLH
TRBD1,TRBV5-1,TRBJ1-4,ASSRTGGREKLF
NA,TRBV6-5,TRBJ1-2,ASSYLQDYGYT
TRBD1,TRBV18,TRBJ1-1,ASSPGQGRDTEAF
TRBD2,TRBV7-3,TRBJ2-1,ASRSRGAKAYNEQF
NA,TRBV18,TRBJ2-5,ASSPRQGGEETQY
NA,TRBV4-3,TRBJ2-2,ASSPRSAGTGELF
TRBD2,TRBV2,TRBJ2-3,ASTEGLAGGRDTQY